This section outlines one T cell receptor (beta chain) sequence together with its context. The antigen remains undetermined. The donors gave bone marrow, and they were healthy. This CDR3 contains 14 residues. CDR1 and CDR2 from the germline V gene are GTSNPN and SVGIG (reference sequence). Trimming shortened V by 2 bases and J by 7 bases, and 15 bases separated the two germline ends. This specimen comes from a study of cytomegalovirus exposure and HLA in healthy donors. Study findings and constraints: By a later analysis, the bulk of CMV-associated TCR beta chains appeared HLA-restricted. Because they were indistinguishable, some V segments, including TRBV6-2 and TRBV6-3, were excluded. A later analysis linked a missense variant in DCLRE1C to the trimming of TCR beta V and J genes.

This PCR relied on a set of 60 Vbeta primers and 13 Jbeta primers. The repertoire was sequenced with immunoSEQ multiplex PCR; TCRdb's copy has only in-frame clones and lacks some. The sample includes about 140,000 clones, around 82% seen only once; the top ten take 2% to 2.5%. The material sequenced was PBMCs. This chain links TRBV30 with TRBJ2-1, with TRBD2 as a possible D gene (5 bases). The receptor comes from a woman younger than 30 in good health and CMV-seropositive. CDR3 DNA sequence: TGTGCCTGGAGTAGTGCCCTCCCGGGGAATGAGCAGTTCTTC. This codes for CAWSSALPGNEQFF.